Listed below are T cell receptor beta chains from one sample, sequenced in a study of cytomegalovirus exposure and HLA in healthy donors. Assay: immunoSEQ multiplex PCR; the TCRdb copy retains only in-frame clones and omits some. The sample lists fewer than 150,000 clones, roughly 80% occurring once. Material for sequencing was PBMCs. Receptors were obtained from a man aged 45-65 years in good health and CMV-seropositive. Both conserved end residues are trimmed from each CDR3. Size is omitted from some rows. Given values are once, few, many or a class for expanded clones.

V gene	clone size	J gene	CDR3 protein
TRBV5-1	.	TRBJ1-2	ASSSGSGFNYGYT
TRBV6-1	.	TRBJ1-2	ASSTLTGDYGYT
TRBV18	.	TRBJ2-7	ASSQDESKKRVYEQY
TRBV27	once	TRBJ1-1	ASSLRAGGFLTEAF
TRBV6-1	.	TRBJ2-5	ASSEQTIGRETQY
TRBV5-1	.	TRBJ2-7	ASGESSGGTYEQY
TRBV6-1	.	TRBJ2-1	ASRAGTGIEHEQF
TRBV18	.	TRBJ2-3	ASSPGLAGGADTQY
TRBV5-1	.	TRBJ2-1	ASSVRDTYNEQF
TRBV19	few	TRBJ1-2	ASTVTGPNYGYT
TRBV7-6	.	TRBJ2-1	ASSLQDFKAYNEQF
TRBV2	.	TRBJ2-7	ASSVRTSTYEQY
TRBV6-5	.	TRBJ1-6	ASSRTGGESPLH
TRBV27	.	TRBJ1-1	ASTLGGHQAEAF
TRBV10-3	.	TRBJ2-2	AISLSPQYGELF
TRBV2	.	TRBJ2-7	ASSTSFGEQY
TRBV7-2	.	TRBJ1-5	ASSLEAGVSNQPQH
TRBV5-1	.	TRBJ1-2	ASSYSGTENYGYT
TRBV5-1	few	TRBJ1-2	ASSLVGQGYGYT
TRBV2	few	TRBJ1-2	ASSEGGLGYT
TRBV13	.	TRBJ1-6	ASSAGTGGWPLH
TRBV7-2	.	TRBJ1-5	ASSPGGASNQPQH
TRBV7-2	.	TRBJ2-1	ASSLVGLAGEQF